The present entry profiles one T cell receptor beta chain with its context. Antigen specificity is unknown. This PCR relied on a set of 60 Vbeta primers and 13 Jbeta primers. Using immunoSEQ multiplex PCR, the repertoire was profiled, and TCRdb retains in-frame clones only, with some absent. The top ten clones hold roughly 2.8% of a sample with approximately 190,000 clones, roughly 84% of them seen once. The entry originates in a study of cytomegalovirus exposure and HLA in healthy donors. For the study at large: Sequencing of about 179 million T cells in an earlier analysis found 100 million to 140 million unique TCR beta sequences. Around 89 million unique TCRs from HLA-typed donors made up an early data release. Study-level points and caveats: Usually a TCR sequence was rare, but some public TCRs were found in many donors.

V lost 1 base to trimming and J lost 5 bases; unmatched junction nucleotides: 1. The CDR3 contains 14 residues. Germline V gene data show CDR1 as SGHVS and CDR2 as FNYEAQ. The clonotype originates from a woman between 50 and 59 years old in good health and CMV-seropositive. Material for sequencing was PBMCs. V and J are TRBV7-6 and TRBJ2-5; 10 positions match TRBD2. CDR3 DNA sequence: TGTGCCAGCAGCTTAGTAGCGGGGGGCGAGACCCAGTACTTC. Its translation is CASSLVAGGETQYF.